Listed below are T cell receptor beta chains from one sample, sequenced in a study of cytomegalovirus exposure and HLA in healthy donors. The repertoire was sequenced with immunoSEQ multiplex PCR; TCRdb's copy has only in-frame clones and lacks some. The sample holds 130,000 or so clones, around 10% seen once. The sample consisted of PBMCs. These receptors all stem from a woman in her thirties or forties in good health and CMV-seropositive. The CDR3 runs from the conserved cysteine through the conserved F or W. The D gene is left open where the match is weak. Size values are once, few and many counts, or a class for expanded clones, and some rows have none.

cdr3_aa,cdr3_nt,j_call,v_call,clone_size,d_call
CASSLSQGPNQPQHF,TGTGCCAGCAGTTTGTCACAGGGTCCCAATCAGCCCCAGCATTTT,TRBJ1-5,TRBV27,few,-
CASSLVGSGALAAEQYF,TGTGCCAGCAGCTTAGTTGGTAGCGGGGCGCTTGCCGCCGAGCAGTACTTC,TRBJ2-7,TRBV7-2,-,TRBD2
CSGEDRNERTIYF,TGCAGCGGGGAGGACAGGAATGAGAGAACCATATATTTT,TRBJ1-3,TRBV29-1,few,TRBD1
CAVSGTGNYEQYF,TGTGCCGTCTCCGGGACAGGGAATTACGAGCAGTACTTC,TRBJ2-7,TRBV6-5,few,TRBD1
CSVKGQGSYEQYF,TGCAGCGTTAAGGGACAGGGCTCTTACGAGCAGTACTTC,TRBJ2-7,TRBV29-1,few,TRBD1
CASSLRGRDNTDTQYF,TGTGCCAGCAGCTTAAGGGGGAGGGACAACACAGATACGCAGTATTTT,TRBJ2-3,TRBV9,-,-
CASSWDRAYEQYF,TGTGCCAGCAGCTGGGACAGAGCCTACGAGCAGTACTTC,TRBJ2-7,TRBV11-2,few,TRBD1
CASSEPVGGLEAFF,TGCGCCAGCAGTGAGCCCGTAGGAGGGCTTGAAGCTTTCTTT,TRBJ1-1,TRBV10-2,-,-
CASSELGRGQGYTF,TGTGCCAGCAGTGAGCTAGGCAGGGGGCAAGGCTACACCTTC,TRBJ1-2,TRBV2,-,TRBD1
CASSLWSSQETQYF,TGCGCCAGCAGCTTATGGTCTAGTCAAGAGACCCAGTACTTC,TRBJ2-5,TRBV5-1,-,-
CAISDLRGNTGELFF,TGTGCCATCAGTGACCTCCGGGGGAATACCGGGGAGCTGTTTTTT,TRBJ2-2,TRBV10-3,few,-
CASSEGTAYEQYF,TGCGCCAGCAGTGAGGGGACAGCCTACGAGCAGTACTTC,TRBJ2-7,TRBV10-1,few,TRBD1
CASSLTGQGAYEQYF,TGTGCCAGCAGCTTGACGGGACAGGGCGCGTACGAGCAGTACTTC,TRBJ2-7,TRBV5-6,-,TRBD1
CASSALGEQFF,TGTGCCAGCAGTGCCCTCGGGGAGCAGTTCTTC,TRBJ2-1,TRBV6-5,-,-
CASSPGGGGWGTDTQYF,TGTGCCAGCAGCCCTGGGGGCGGGGGCTGGGGCACAGATACGCAGTATTTT,TRBJ2-3,TRBV5-6,many,-
CASRVQGAQETQYF,TGCGCCAGCAGAGTACAGGGTGCCCAAGAGACCCAGTACTTC,TRBJ2-5,TRBV5-1,-,-
CASSLSQGPDTQYF,TGCGCCAGCAGCTTGTCACAGGGCCCAGATACGCAGTATTTT,TRBJ2-3,TRBV5-1,-,-
CASSSGQGIGYTF,TGTGCCAGCAGCTCGGGACAGGGTATCGGCTACACCTTC,TRBJ1-2,TRBV5-4,few,TRBD1
CASSLVTGQGYTF,TGCGCCAGCAGCTTGGTTACAGGGCAGGGCTACACCTTC,TRBJ1-2,TRBV5-1,-,-
CASSFTSGYSTYEQYF,TGTGCCAGCAGCTTTACCTCCGGGTACTCGACCTACGAGCAGTACTTC,TRBJ2-7,TRBV7-2,few,-
CASRIQYNSPLHF,TGTGCCAGCAGAATACAGTATAATTCACCCCTCCACTTT,TRBJ1-6,TRBV2,-,-
CASSSSGGLNEKLFF,TGTGCCAGCAGCTCATCCGGGGGACTGAATGAAAAACTGTTTTTT,TRBJ1-4,TRBV11-2,-,-
CASSLGRGFYEQYF,TGCGCCAGCAGCTTGGGCCGGGGGTTCTACGAGCAGTACTTC,TRBJ2-7,TRBV5-1,few,-
CASSVQGVLGYTF,TGTGCCAGCAGCGTACAGGGGGTTCTCGGCTACACCTTC,TRBJ1-2,TRBV9,few,TRBD1
CASSLVGTGEYEQYF,TGTGCCAGCAGCTTAGTCGGGACAGGGGAGTACGAGCAGTACTTC,TRBJ2-7,TRBV7-2,few,TRBD1
CAISEGTPYGYTF,TGTGCCATCAGTGAAGGGACACCCTATGGCTACACCTTC,TRBJ1-2,TRBV10-3,-,-
CATTKGALDYGYTF,TGTGCCACAACCAAGGGGGCTCTGGACTATGGCTACACCTTC,TRBJ1-2,TRBV2,-,TRBD1
CASSTLAGGVTDTQYF,TGCGCCAGCAGCACCCTAGCGGGGGGCGTCACAGATACGCAGTATTTT,TRBJ2-3,TRBV5-1,few,TRBD2
CASGVGQGARYNEQFF,TGTGCCAGCGGAGTGGGACAGGGGGCGCGGTACAATGAGCAGTTCTTC,TRBJ2-1,TRBV9,few,TRBD1
CASSNGGNTEAFF,TGTGCCAGTAGTAACGGGGGGAACACTGAAGCTTTCTTT,TRBJ1-1,TRBV19,-,-
CATSSHETGAHVTGELFF,TGTGCCACCAGCAGTCATGAGACAGGGGCGCACGTCACCGGGGAGCTGTTTTTT,TRBJ2-2,TRBV15,few,TRBD1
CASRLAGPTYEQYF,TGTGCCAGCAGGTTAGCGGGGCCTACCTACGAGCAGTACTTC,TRBJ2-7,TRBV6-5,-,TRBD2
CASGLPQDNEQFF,TGTGCTAGTGGTTTGCCTCAGGACAATGAGCAGTTCTTC,TRBJ2-1,TRBV12-5,-,-
CASSLERGEEEQYF,TGCGCCAGCAGCTTGGAGCGGGGGGAGGAGGAGCAGTACTTC,TRBJ2-7,TRBV5-1,-,TRBD2
CSVGETGGANTGELFF,TGCAGCGTCGGAGAAACAGGGGGCGCGAACACCGGGGAGCTGTTTTTT,TRBJ2-2,TRBV29-1,-,TRBD1
CASSFRSGNTEAFF,TGTGCCAGCAGCTTCAGAAGCGGGAACACTGAAGCTTTCTTT,TRBJ1-1,TRBV13,-,-
CASSPANGNTIYF,TGCGCCAGCAGCCCAGCGAATGGAAACACCATATATTTT,TRBJ1-3,TRBV5-1,-,-
CASSLYSGTENYGYTF,TGTGCCAGCAGCCTATACTCCGGGACAGAAAACTATGGCTACACCTTC,TRBJ1-2,TRBV4-2,few,TRBD1
CASSSGGGPNTGELFF,TGCGCCAGCAGCTCGGGGGGGGGACCGAACACCGGGGAGCTGTTTTTT,TRBJ2-2,TRBV5-1,few,TRBD2
CASSTGSRVVAETQYF,TGCGCCAGCAGCACAGGGTCGAGGGTTGTGGCAGAGACCCAGTACTTC,TRBJ2-5,TRBV5-1,-,-
CASSPDFYSNQPQHF,TGCGCCAGCAGCCCCGACTTCTATAGCAATCAGCCCCAGCATTTT,TRBJ1-5,TRBV5-1,-,-
CASSIGASRGAYNEQFF,TGTGCCAGTAGTATAGGGGCTAGCAGGGGGGCCTACAATGAGCAGTTCTTC,TRBJ2-1,TRBV19,-,-
CASSFRGQLDGYTF,TGTGCCAGCAGCTTTAGGGGACAGTTGGATGGCTACACCTTC,TRBJ1-2,TRBV7-2,-,TRBD1
CASSLVQGVFSTEAFF,TGCGCCAGCAGCTTGGTCCAGGGGGTCTTTAGCACTGAAGCTTTCTTT,TRBJ1-1,TRBV5-1,-,TRBD1
CAGSQPIGQGENSPLHF,TGCGCCGGCAGCCAACCCATCGGACAGGGCGAAAATTCACCCCTCCACTTT,TRBJ1-6,TRBV4-1,few,TRBD1
CASSLETGNTIYF,TGTGCCAGCAGCTTAGAAACAGGAAACACCATATATTTT,TRBJ1-3,TRBV7-9,-,-
CASSPGLQGKANQPQHF,TGCGCCAGCTCGCCCGGCCTACAGGGGAAGGCGAATCAGCCCCAGCATTTT,TRBJ1-5,TRBV5-1,-,TRBD1
CASRLDRGYSSSTDTQYF,TGCGCCAGCAGATTAGACAGGGGGTACTCCTCTAGCACAGATACGCAGTATTTT,TRBJ2-3,TRBV5-1,-,TRBD1
CASSRGRGGELFF,TGTGCCAGCAGCCGCGGGCGGGGCGGGGAGCTGTTTTTT,TRBJ2-2,TRBV7-8,few,-